This TCR beta chain was observed in a study of human thymus T cells. Method: immunoSEQ multiplex PCR; TCRdb's copy keeps in-frame clones and lacks some. The repertoire holds around 130,000 clones, with about 93% as singletons. Overall study findings and caveats: Related research has reported that thymic repertoires overlap highly among unrelated individuals. V and J gene usage appeared biased in thymic and blood repertoires.

Thymic resections from corrective heart surgery supplied the tissue. Having corrective surgery for congenital heart defects, healthy Finnish infants were the ones who donated. Comment on this clone: Antigen specificity is unknown.

This CDR3 is built from 10 residues. Germline-derived CDR1 and CDR2 are MDHEN and SYDVKM. V was pared by 11 bases and J by 11 bases, with 12 bases between. V and J are TRBV28 and TRBJ2-2; D call uncertain. Sequencing was performed on thymus tissue. The clonotype comes from a boy younger than two with a congenital heart defect but otherwise immunologically healthy. The CDR3 DNA is TGTGCCGCTAGAGGTATAGAGCTGTTTTTT. As protein: CAARGIELFF.